The next 21 T cell receptor beta chains were all read from a single sample in a study of shared clonotypes between healthy human individuals. The method was immunoSEQ multiplex PCR; TCRdb's version includes in-frame clones alone and lacks a portion of them. The sample carries hundreds of thousands of clones, approximately 74% recorded once. Sequencing was carried out using memory CD4+ T cells sorted from blood. Subset defined: CD45RA-negative fraction. All receptors derive from a woman in her 30s in good health.

A word on this clone: Other DNA sequences within the sample encode an identical CDR3. V is TRBV4-1 and J is TRBJ1-5; no clear D. Germline loops: CDR1 MGHRA, CDR2 YSYEKL. CDR3 length equals 14 residues. Trimming removed 1 base at V and 1 base at J, with 5 bases between. This CDR3 reads CASSQVGSNQPQHF. Here the CDR3 DNA reads TGCGCCAGCAGCCAAGTGGGGAGCAATCAGCCCCAGCATTTT.

The rearrangement links TRBV25-1 to TRBJ2-7; TRBD1 is a possible D gene (5 bases). CDR1 and CDR2 (germline): MGHDK, SYGVNS. This CDR3 region has 12 residues. Trimming removed 4 bases at V and 3 bases at J, with 7 bases between. CDR3: CASSAQGYEQYF. The CDR3 DNA is TGTGCCAGCAGTGCCCAGGGCTACGAGCAGTACTTC.

V usage is TRBV25-1 and J usage is TRBJ2-1; 10 bases are shared with TRBD1. The CDR3 consists of 15 residues. Germline-derived CDR1 and CDR2 are MGHDK and SYGVNS. The V and J ends lost 2 bases and 8 bases, in that order; junction bases with no gene match: 6. The CDR3 reads CASSERQGARDEQFF. For the CDR3, the DNA is TGTGCCAGCAGTGAAAGACAGGGGGCGAGGGATGAGCAGTTCTTC.

This rearrangement joins TRBV4-1 to TRBJ2-5; 9 nucleotides match TRBD1. V lost 4 bases to trimming and J lost 4 bases; unmatched junction nucleotides: 10. Looked up from germline, CDR1 is MGHRA and CDR2 is YSYEKL. The CDR3 contains 16 residues. Here the CDR3 reads CASSPQDRGAPETQYF. CDR3 in DNA: TGCGCCAGCAGCCCCCAGGACAGGGGCGCGCCAGAGACCCAGTACTTC.

The CDR3 DNA follows: TGTGCCATCAGTGAGGCCGACTATGGCTACACCTTC. Residues: CAISEADYGYTF. The gene calls are TRBV10-3 and TRBJ1-2; D unresolved. V gave up 2 bases and J gave up 3 bases, with 4 bases separating them. The CDR3 spans 12 residues. Germline values: CDR1 ENHRY, CDR2 SYGVKD.

The chain links TRBV10-2 to TRBJ2-5, with 7 bases aligning to TRBD2. The ends lost 3 bases at V and 11 bases at J; junction bases unmatched: 3. The CDR3 is 11 residues long. CDR1 is WSHSY and CDR2 is SAAADI in the germline V gene. The CDR3: CASSDRGGQYF. CDR3 nucleotide sequence: TGCGCCAGCAGTGATCGGGGAGGGCAGTACTTC.

The gene calls are TRBV19 and TRBJ2-7; possibly TRBD2 for D (6 bases). The germline V gene encodes CDR1 LNHDA and CDR2 SQIVND (reference sequence). With 2 bases removed from V and 2 bases from J, the gap between germline ends came to 10 bases. This CDR3 is built from 14 residues. The CDR3 bases are TGTGCCAGTAGTATAACGGGAGCGACCTACGAGCAGTACTTC. Amino acid sequence: CASSITGATYEQYF.

V is TRBV6-5 and J is TRBJ2-7; TRBD1 aligns across 8 bases. The germline V gene has CDR1 MNHEY and CDR2 SVGAGI. The CDR3 totals 14 residues. Trimming took 2 bases from V and 4 from J; bases not matched to a gene: 4. In nucleotides, the CDR3 is TGTGCCAGCAGTTACGGACAGGGCGGGTACGAGCAGTACTTC. Amino acid sequence: CASSYGQGGYEQYF.

The CDR3 region has the DNA TGTGCCAGCAGCCAAGAATACGGCGGGAGATCCTACAATGAGCAGTTCTTC. Amino acid sequence: CASSQEYGGRSYNEQFF. The genes are TRBV4-2 and TRBJ2-1; 7 bases fit TRBD2. V gave up 0 bases and J gave up 1 base; unmatched junction bases: 6. Germline CDR1 is LGHNA and CDR2 is YNFKEQ. The CDR3 sequence is 17 residues long.

The chain has TRBV5-6 and TRBJ2-3, with D possibly matching TRBD2 (6 bases). Germline CDR1 is SGHDT and CDR2 is YYEEEE. The CDR3 sequence is 17 residues long. The ends were cut back, 2 bases at V and 2 bases at J, with 18 bases in the middle. The CDR3 DNA reads as TGTGCCAGCAGCTTAGTAAAGGCGGGGAGGATCACAGATACGCAGTATTTT. Translating gives CASSLVKAGRITDTQYF.

The genes are TRBV4-1 and TRBJ1-2; D not resolved. The V gene's germline CDR1 is MGHRA and CDR2 YSYEKL. The germline V and J ends were trimmed by 1 base and 7 bases, with 16 bases remaining between them. The CDR3 totals 15 residues. The CDR3 sequence is CASSQVGRRGGGYTF. CDR3 nucleotides: TGCGCCAGCAGCCAAGTTGGGCGGCGCGGAGGTGGCTACACCTTC.

The chain has TRBV6-6 and TRBJ2-2; the D is unclear. With 2 bases removed from V and 3 bases from J, the gap between germline ends came to 7 bases. CDR1 is MNHNY, CDR2 SVGAGI, per germline (reference sequence). CDR3 length: 14 residues. CDR3 sequence (DNA): TGTGCCAGCAGTTACCCGACGGACACCGGGGAGCTGTTTTTT. This sequence encodes CASSYPTDTGELFF.

The genes are TRBV19 and TRBJ2-2; tentative D call: TRBD2 (6 bases). V lost 5 bases and J 4 bases, leaving 14 bases between the germline ends. Germline assignment: CDR1 LNHDA and CDR2 SQIVND (reference sequence). This CDR3 is 15 amino acids long. Here the CDR3 DNA reads TGTGCCAGTAGTCGTTCGGGACTGAGCACCGGGGAGCTGTTTTTT. It translates to CASSRSGLSTGELFF.

The V gene is TRBV9, the J gene TRBJ2-1; 11 bases map to TRBD2. J gave up 8 bases and V 0 bases, and 4 bases lay outside the gene matches. The CDR3 has 15 amino acids. Germline V lookup: CDR1 SGDLS, CDR2 YYNGEE. CDR3 sequence: CASSVVLAGVDEQFF. DNA for the CDR3: TGTGCCAGCAGCGTAGTACTAGCGGGAGTCGATGAGCAGTTCTTC. The full variable domain, in which reference TRBV9 and TRBJ2-1 provide the parts outside the CDR3, is DSGVTQTPKHLITATGQRVTLRCSPRSGDLSVYWYQQSLDQGLQFLIQYYNGEERAKGNILERFSAQQFPDLHSELNLSSLELGDSALYFCASSVVLAGVDEQFFGPGTRLTVL.

The rearrangement joins TRBV18 to TRBJ1-1; no clear D gene. This CDR3 contains 14 residues. Between the trimmed V and J ends, which lost 5 bases and 2 bases, there was a span of 12 bases. The V gene's germline CDR1 is KGHSH and CDR2 LQKENI. CDR3 residues: CASSSSELNTEAFF. The CDR3 DNA sequence: TGTGCCAGCTCATCTTCAGAGCTTAACACTGAAGCTTTCTTT. The full variable domain, rest sourced from reference TRBV18 and TRBJ1-1, is NAGVMQNPRHLVRRRGQEARLRCSPMKGHSHVYWYRQLPEEGLKFMVYLQKENIIDESGMPKERFSAEFPKEGPSILRIQQVVRGDSAAYFCASSSSELNTEAFFGQGTRLTVV.

This clone was recorded a few times. The J gene is TRBJ1-2, the V gene TRBV19, with D possibly TRBD1 on 6 matching bases. With 6 bases removed from V and 3 bases from J, the gap between germline ends came to 17 bases. The CDR3 totals 15 residues. Per germline, CDR1 LNHDA and CDR2 SQIVND (reference sequence). This CDR3 reads CASRDRPGDDYGYTF. Here the CDR3 DNA reads TGTGCCAGTAGGGACAGACCCGGCGACGACTATGGCTACACCTTC.

The chain links TRBV10-1 to TRBJ2-2; 8 nucleotides agree with TRBD2. Germline CDR1 is WNHNN and CDR2 is SYGVQD (reference sequence). The CDR3 runs 15 residues. V trimming: 4 bases; J trimming: 6 bases; junction bases outside the gene matches: 7. CDR3 sequence reads: CASSVSGSNPGELFF. The CDR3 coding sequence is TGCGCCAGCAGTGTAAGCGGGAGTAACCCCGGGGAGCTGTTTTTT.

V usage is TRBV6-1 and J usage is TRBJ2-3; no definite D call. In germline, CDR1 is MNHNS, CDR2 SASEGT. Trimming left V 3 bases short and J 1 base short, with 17 bases between. The CDR3 is 17 amino acids. The CDR3 spells CASSDGFQVFRTDTQYF. CDR3 nucleotides: TGTGCCAGCAGTGACGGTTTTCAGGTCTTTCGCACAGATACGCAGTATTTT.

The gene calls are TRBV5-1 and TRBJ2-1; TRBD1 might be the D (6 bases). V was cut by 0 bases and J by 15 bases, with 13 bases left in between. The CDR3 contains 12 residues. Per germline, CDR1 SGHRS and CDR2 YFSETQ. The CDR3 loop is CASSLGGLWRFF. The CDR3 DNA is TGCGCCAGCAGCTTGGGGGGGCTGTGGCGGTTCTTC.

V usage is TRBV7-2 and J usage is TRBJ1-4; TRBD1 agrees at 10 bases. The CDR3 totals 17 residues. Germline CDR1 SGHTA, CDR2 FQGNSA. V gave up 1 base and J gave up 3 bases; unmatched junction bases: 5. The CDR3 loop reads CASSLGGQGRPNEKLFF. The CDR3 coding sequence is TGTGCCAGCAGCTTAGGGGGACAGGGGAGACCTAATGAAAAACTGTTTTTT.

The CDR3 nucleotides are TGCGCCAGCAGCGTAACTAGCGGGAGGGTGGAGACCCAGTACTTC. Translated: CASSVTSGRVETQYF. The gene calls are TRBV5-1 and TRBJ2-5; 13 nucleotides align to TRBD2. CDR3 length: 15 amino acids. Germline CDR1 and CDR2: SGHRS and YFSETQ. J gave up 5 bases and V 4 bases, and 5 bases lay outside the gene matches.